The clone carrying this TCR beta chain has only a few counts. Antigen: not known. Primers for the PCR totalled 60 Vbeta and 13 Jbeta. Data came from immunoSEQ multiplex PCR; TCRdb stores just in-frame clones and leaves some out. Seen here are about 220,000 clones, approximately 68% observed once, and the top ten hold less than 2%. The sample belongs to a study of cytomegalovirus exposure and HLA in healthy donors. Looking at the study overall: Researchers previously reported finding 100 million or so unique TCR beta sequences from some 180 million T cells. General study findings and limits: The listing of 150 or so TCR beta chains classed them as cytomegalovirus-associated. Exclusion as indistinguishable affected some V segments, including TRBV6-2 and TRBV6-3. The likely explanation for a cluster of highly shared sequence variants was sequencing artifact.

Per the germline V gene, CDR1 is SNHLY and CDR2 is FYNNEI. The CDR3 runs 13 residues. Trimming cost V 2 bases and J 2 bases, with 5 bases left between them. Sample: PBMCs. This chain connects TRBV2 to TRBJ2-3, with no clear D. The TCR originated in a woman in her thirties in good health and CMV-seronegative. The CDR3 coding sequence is TGTGCCAGCAGTGAACAGATCACAGATACGCAGTATTTT. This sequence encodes CASSEQITDTQYF.